A few counts support the clone carrying this T cell receptor beta chain. Antigen: not known. The CDR3 covers 15 residues. V shed 3 bases and J 9 bases; nucleotides not matched to a gene: 5. CDR1 and CDR2 from the germline V gene are SGHTA and FQGNSA. The sample belongs to a study of T cells in Graves' hyperthyroidism and ophthalmopathy. Study observations and caveats: A model built on 13 V-J features separated ophthalmopathy from stable hyperthyroidism. Most clonotypes expanded in the thyroid (above 0.001) were also present in blood.

Using RNA transcripts as the source, TCR beta CDR3 regions were amplified. The HTBI primer set drove a first-round RT-PCR of the TCR CDR3. Via MiXCR, TCRdb re-called the multiplex PCR reads, giving one row per CDR3 protein. The data show roughly 700,000 distinct CDR3 sequences, approximately 15% seen once. If no ophthalmopathy progression occurred within 18 months, Graves' hyperthyroidism was stable. The sample comprised blood. The chain has TRBV7-2 and TRBJ2-1; the match to TRBD2 covers 13 bases. The receptor was derived from a woman younger than 30 with Graves' hyperthyroidism. The CDR3 sequence is CASSFITSGRAEQFF. The CDR3 DNA is TGTGCCAGCAGCTTTATTACTAGCGGGAGGGCTGAGCAGTTCTTC.